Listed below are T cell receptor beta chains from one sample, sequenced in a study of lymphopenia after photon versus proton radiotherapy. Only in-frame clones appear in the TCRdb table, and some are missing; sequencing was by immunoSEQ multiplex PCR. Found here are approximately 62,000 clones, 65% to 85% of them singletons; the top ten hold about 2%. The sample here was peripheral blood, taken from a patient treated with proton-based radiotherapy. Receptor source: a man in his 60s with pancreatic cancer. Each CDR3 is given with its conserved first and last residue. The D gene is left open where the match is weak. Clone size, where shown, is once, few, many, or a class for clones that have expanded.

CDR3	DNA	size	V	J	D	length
CAIREDVSYEQYF	TGTGCCATCAGAGAGGACGTCTCCTACGAGCAGTACTTC	once	TRBV10-3	TRBJ2-7	-	13
CASSPYLNTEAFF	TGTGCCAGCAGCCCATACTTGAACACTGAAGCTTTCTTT	-	TRBV5-8	TRBJ1-1	-	13
CATSRDWSDTDTQYF	TGTGCCACCAGCAGAGATTGGTCGGACACAGATACGCAGTATTTT	-	TRBV15	TRBJ2-3	-	15
CASRTDRVGYNEQFF	TGTGCCAGTAGGACCGACAGGGTTGGATACAATGAGCAGTTCTTC	few	TRBV19	TRBJ2-1	TRBD1	15
CAIRDRGWAEAFF	TGTGCCATCAGAGACAGGGGATGGGCTGAAGCTTTCTTT	-	TRBV10-3	TRBJ1-1	TRBD1	13
CASSGTNTDGGNTIYF	TGTGCCAGCAGTGGAACTAACACGGACGGGGGAAACACCATATATTTT	-	TRBV6-1	TRBJ1-3	-	16
CATSRDLAEAFF	TGTGCCACCAGCAGAGACCTCGCTGAAGCTTTCTTT	-	TRBV15	TRBJ1-1	-	12
CASSVGAQETQYF	TGTGCCAGCAGCGTGGGGGCCCAAGAGACCCAGTACTTC	-	TRBV9	TRBJ2-5	-	13
CASSSPTSGATYEQYF	TGTGCCAGTAGTTCCCCGACTAGCGGTGCAACCTACGAGCAGTACTTC	once	TRBV19	TRBJ2-7	TRBD2	16
CSVAQPTGSSYEQYF	TGCAGCGTTGCCCAGCCGACAGGAAGCTCCTACGAGCAGTACTTC	once	TRBV29-1	TRBJ2-7	-	15
CASSRQRTDTQYF	TGTGCCAGTAGTAGGCAGCGCACAGATACGCAGTATTTT	-	TRBV19	TRBJ2-3	-	13
CASSILYVAGDNEQFF	TGTGCCAGCAGTATCCTGTACGTAGCGGGAGACAATGAGCAGTTCTTC	-	TRBV28	TRBJ2-1	TRBD2	16
CAISVSGTSMYNEQFF	TGTGCCATCAGTGTCTCCGGGACTAGCATGTACAATGAGCAGTTCTTC	-	TRBV10-3	TRBJ2-1	TRBD2	16
CASSLGRGLGSDTDTQYF	TGTGCCAGCAGCTTAGGACGCGGGTTGGGGAGCGACACAGATACGCAGTATTTT	few	TRBV11-2	TRBJ2-3	-	18
CASTKSGTGPLQQYF	TGTGCCAGCACCAAGTCCGGGACAGGCCCTCTTCAGCAGTACTTC	few	TRBV2	TRBJ2-7	TRBD1	15
CASSQDSANSGANVLTF	TGTGCCAGCAGCCAAGATTCGGCAAACTCTGGGGCCAACGTCCTGACTTTC	-	TRBV4-2	TRBJ2-6	-	17
CASSLVPGASYEQYF	TGTGCCAGCAGCTTAGTGCCAGGGGCCTCCTACGAGCAGTACTTC	-	TRBV7-8	TRBJ2-7	-	15
CASRRLAGGDEQFF	TGTGCCAGCAGGCGACTAGCGGGAGGGGATGAGCAGTTCTTC	-	TRBV6-5	TRBJ2-1	TRBD2	14
CASSPTFFQPQHF	TGTGCCAGCAGCCCCACCTTTTTCCAGCCCCAGCATTTT	-	TRBV7-2	TRBJ1-5	-	13
CASRGAGELFF	TGTGCCAGCAGGGGAGCCGGGGAGCTGTTTTTT	-	TRBV11-3	TRBJ2-2	-	11
CASSPGSGANVLTF	TGTGCCAGCAGCCCCGGCTCTGGGGCCAACGTCCTGACTTTC	-	TRBV9	TRBJ2-6	-	14
CASSSAGQVGGYTF	TGCGCCAGCAGCTCCGCGGGACAGGTGGGGGGCTACACCTTC	-	TRBV5-1	TRBJ1-2	TRBD1	14
CSVQRTGGLASNNEQFF	TGCAGCGTCCAACGGACAGGGGGACTAGCGTCTAACAATGAGCAGTTCTTC	-	TRBV29-1	TRBJ2-1	-	17
CASSQEEGYNEQFF	TGCGCCAGCAGCCAAGAGGAGGGTTACAATGAGCAGTTCTTC	once	TRBV4-1	TRBJ2-1	-	14